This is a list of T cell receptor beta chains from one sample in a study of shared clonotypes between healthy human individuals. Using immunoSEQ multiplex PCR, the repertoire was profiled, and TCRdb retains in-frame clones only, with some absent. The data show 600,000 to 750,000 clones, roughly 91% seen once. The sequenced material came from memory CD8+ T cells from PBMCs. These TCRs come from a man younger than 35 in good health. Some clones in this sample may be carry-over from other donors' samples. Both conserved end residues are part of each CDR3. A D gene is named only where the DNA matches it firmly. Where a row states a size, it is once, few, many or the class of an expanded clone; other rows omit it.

TGTGCCAGCAGCGTAGTGGGCGGAGTTTACAATGAGCAGTTCTTC | CASSVVGGVYNEQFF | TRBJ2-1 | - | TRBV9 | -
TGTGCCAGCAGCTTTTTCCAGGGCTCCACTGAAGCTTTCTTT | CASSFFQGSTEAFF | TRBJ1-1 | - | TRBV7-8 | -
TGTGCCAGTAGTGAGGGGACGCCACCTCCCTATTACAATGAGCAGTTCTTC | CASSEGTPPPYYNEQFF | TRBJ2-1 | - | TRBV19 | once
TGCGCCAGCAGCTTGGTGGTCGGGAGGAGGTCCGGGGAGCTGTTTTTT | CASSLVVGRRSGELFF | TRBJ2-2 | TRBD2 | TRBV5-1 | once
TGTGCCGGACAGGGATACACCGGGGAGCTGTTTTTT | CAGQGYTGELFF | TRBJ2-2 | TRBD1 | TRBV30 | -
TGTGCTTCCCACACAGGGAGGACTAATGAAAAACTGTTTTTT | CASHTGRTNEKLFF | TRBJ1-4 | - | TRBV6-6 | -
TGTGCCAGCAGTTTAGATACAATGAGGCAGTTCTTC | CASSLDTMRQFF | TRBJ2-1 | - | TRBV6-6 | -
TGTGCCAGTAGTATACCGAGACGGAACACTGAAGCTTTCTTT | CASSIPRRNTEAFF | TRBJ1-1 | - | TRBV19 | once
TGTGCCAGTAGTAGGTATGGTACTACCAATGAGCAGTTCTTC | CASSRYGTTNEQFF | TRBJ2-1 | - | TRBV19 | -
TGTGCCAGCAGCGTAGGAGGTAATGGCTACACCTTC | CASSVGGNGYTF | TRBJ1-2 | - | TRBV9 | -
TGTGCCAGCAGCAGCAGCAGGATGGGAGGAAACACCATATATTTT | CASSSSRMGGNTIYF | TRBJ1-3 | - | TRBV7-9 | -
TGTGCCAGCAGCTTAGTAGCCACAGGGAAAGGATGGGAGACCCAGTACTTC | CASSLVATGKGWETQYF | TRBJ2-5 | - | TRBV7-6 | -
TGCGCCAGCAGCCAAGGGTTACGGCAGGGTTATAACTATGGCTACACCTTC | CASSQGLRQGYNYGYTF | TRBJ1-2 | - | TRBV4-3 | -
TGTGCCAGCAGTTTCCCCGGGACTATAGATTGGAATGAGCAGTTCTTC | CASSFPGTIDWNEQFF | TRBJ2-1 | TRBD2 | TRBV27 | -
TGTGCCAGCAGCAACCGGGACAGGGGGCGGGAGACCCAGTACTTC | CASSNRDRGRETQYF | TRBJ2-5 | TRBD1 | TRBV27 | -
TGTGCCAGCAGGGGACGGAGCTCCTACAATGAGCAGTTCTTC | CASRGRSSYNEQFF | TRBJ2-1 | - | TRBV2 | -
TGTGCCAGCAGCCAACTCTATAGCAATCAGCCCCAGCATTTT | CASSQLYSNQPQHF | TRBJ1-5 | - | TRBV28 | -
TGCAGCGTCGAAAGGGGATGGGGTTCGGTGGGCGGCTACACCTTC | CSVERGWGSVGGYTF | TRBJ1-2 | - | TRBV29-1 | -
TGCGCCAGCAGCCGAACTAGCGGGAGGACCTACGAGCAGTACTTC | CASSRTSGRTYEQYF | TRBJ2-7 | TRBD2 | TRBV4-1 | -
TGTGCCAGCACCGGGTTAGTGGGGGGGCGGGGGAGCAATCAGCCCCAGCATTTT | CASTGLVGGRGSNQPQHF | TRBJ1-5 | - | TRBV27 | -
TGTGCCAGCAGTGTCTCGGGCGGGAGTATAGAGACCCAGTACTTC | CASSVSGGSIETQYF | TRBJ2-5 | TRBD2 | TRBV6-5 | -
TGTGCCACCAGCCTGACGAACTATGGCTACACCTTC | CATSLTNYGYTF | TRBJ1-2 | - | TRBV15 | once
TGTGCCAGCAGTGCGGGGGCGAGCAATCAGCCCCAGCATTTT | CASSAGASNQPQHF | TRBJ1-5 | - | TRBV6-4 | -
TGTGCCAGCAGTTTATTTCGGGAGCTTCTCTACGAGCAGTACTTC | CASSLFRELLYEQYF | TRBJ2-7 | - | TRBV28 | -
TGTGCCAGCAGCGAACCCGGGACTTCTGGAAACACCATATATTTT | CASSEPGTSGNTIYF | TRBJ1-3 | - | TRBV7-9 | -
TGTGCCAGCAGCGGTACGGCGGGAGTGGTTTACGAGCAGTACTTC | CASSGTAGVVYEQYF | TRBJ2-7 | TRBD2 | TRBV5-4 | once
TGTGCCAGCAGCCGAGCGGGAGGTGGGTCAGATACGCAGTATTTT | CASSRAGGGSDTQYF | TRBJ2-3 | TRBD2 | TRBV11-2 | -
TGTGCCAGCAGTGAAACCACGGGGCCAGTCCTCCATCAGCCCCAGCATTTT | CASSETTGPVLHQPQHF | TRBJ1-5 | - | TRBV6-1 | -
TGTGCCAGCAGGGCCGGGACAGGGGGCAATCAGCCCCAGCATTTT | CASRAGTGGNQPQHF | TRBJ1-5 | TRBD1 | TRBV2 | -
TGTGCCAGCAGCTTAGCGGGGGCGATAAATGAAAAACTGTTTTTT | CASSLAGAINEKLFF | TRBJ1-4 | - | TRBV7-9 | -
TGCGCCAGCAGCCAAGCAAGGCAGGGGGCCGATACGCAGTATTTT | CASSQARQGADTQYF | TRBJ2-3 | TRBD1 | TRBV4-3 | -
TGTGCCAGTAGTATACTGGACAGGAGGGTTGAAGCTTTCTTT | CASSILDRRVEAFF | TRBJ1-1 | TRBD1 | TRBV19 | -
TGTGCCAGCAGCCCCAGACAGGGTTACGAGCAGTACTTC | CASSPRQGYEQYF | TRBJ2-7 | TRBD1 | TRBV27 | -
TGTGCCAGCAGCAAAGGCCCTGTTACTAGCGGGGCTTCCTACGAGCAGTACTTC | CASSKGPVTSGASYEQYF | TRBJ2-7 | TRBD2 | TRBV7-8 | -
TGTGCCAGCAGCGTAGTGTCTAGCGGGGTGCAAGAGACCCAGTACTTC | CASSVVSSGVQETQYF | TRBJ2-5 | TRBD2 | TRBV9 | -
TGTGCCAGCAGTTTGGAGTTCGCTGGGTACGAGCAGTACTTC | CASSLEFAGYEQYF | TRBJ2-7 | - | TRBV27 | -
TGTGCCAGCAGCGGAGGACCGGGACATTCAACTGAAGCTTTCTTT | CASSGGPGHSTEAFF | TRBJ1-1 | - | TRBV9 | many
TGTGCCAGCAGTTTCAGGGACTACAATGAGCAGTTCTTC | CASSFRDYNEQFF | TRBJ2-1 | - | TRBV27 | -
TGCGCCAGCAGCCAGTTGGAGGCAGGGCCTGAAGCTTTCTTT | CASSQLEAGPEAFF | TRBJ1-1 | - | TRBV4-1 | -
TGTGCCAGCTGGGTAGGGGTCTCTGGAAACACCATATATTTT | CASWVGVSGNTIYF | TRBJ1-3 | - | TRBV6-1 | -
TGTGCCAGCGGTTCAGTTCTAAATTCACCCCTCCACTTT | CASGSVLNSPLHF | TRBJ1-6 | - | TRBV14 | -
TGTGCCAGCAGTTACTTGCCAGGGCTGAACACCGGGGAGCTGTTTTTT | CASSYLPGLNTGELFF | TRBJ2-2 | - | TRBV6-5 | -
TGCAGCGTTGAAGACGGGACTAGCATATCCTACAATGAGCAGTTCTTC | CSVEDGTSISYNEQFF | TRBJ2-1 | TRBD2 | TRBV29-1 | -
TGTGCCAGCAGCCCCTCTGTAGCGGGGGGCTCCTACAATGAGCAGTTCTTC | CASSPSVAGGSYNEQFF | TRBJ2-1 | TRBD2 | TRBV9 | -